These 13 T cell receptor beta chains were sequenced from one sample in a study of blood T cell repertoires in COVID-19. Profiling relied on immunoSEQ multiplex PCR, and the TCRdb table lists in-frame clones only, not all of them. Of some 78,000 clones in the sample, around 89% were seen once. The source material was peripheral blood. The receptors were gathered from a man between 70 and 80 years old with active or convalescent COVID-19.

The CDR3 sequence: CATRGDRSTDTQYF. The CDR3 DNA sequence: TGTGCCACCAGAGGGGACAGGAGCACAGATACGCAGTATTTT. The rearrangement joins TRBV24-1 to TRBJ2-3, with 8 bases identical to TRBD1. Germline lookup yields CDR1 KGHDR and CDR2 SFDVKD. The CDR3 runs 14 residues. V shed 7 bases and J 0 bases; nucleotides not matched to a gene: 2.

V gene TRBV13 combines with J gene TRBJ1-1; tentatively, D is TRBD1 (6 bases). Trimming shortened V by 5 bases and J by 0 bases, and 13 bases separated the two germline ends. The CDR3 extends over 15 amino acids. CDR1 is PRHDT and CDR2 is FYEKMQ in the germline V gene (reference sequence). The CDR3 sequence: CASSILTGLNTEAFF. CDR3 bases: TGTGCCAGCAGCATATTGACAGGATTGAACACTGAAGCTTTCTTT.

The chain couples TRBV29-1 to TRBJ2-6; perhaps TRBD1 as D (6 bases). The CDR3 consists of 17 residues. Between the trimmed V and J ends, which lost 1 base and 0 bases, there was a span of 13 bases. Germline lookup yields CDR1 SQVTM and CDR2 ANQGSEA. The CDR3 is CSVEGQGPSSGANVLTF. DNA for the CDR3: TGCAGCGTTGAAGGGCAGGGGCCCAGCTCTGGGGCCAACGTCCTGACTTTC.

The chain uses TRBV18 and TRBJ1-3; D is undetermined. The CDR3 spans 14 residues. Trimming left V 3 bases short and J 3 bases short, with 9 bases between. Germline V CDR1 and CDR2: KGHSH, LQKENI. The CDR3 DNA follows: TGTGCCAGCTCACCGGCCGGGAATGGAAACACCATATATTTT. It yields the protein CASSPAGNGNTIYF. The variable domain in full, with the rest retrieved from reference TRBV18 and TRBJ1-3, is NAGVMQNPRHLVRRRGQEARLRCSPMKGHSHVYWYRQLPEEGLKFMVYLQKENIIDESGMPKERFSAEFPKEGPSILRIQQVVRGDSAAYFCASSPAGNGNTIYFGEGSWLTVV.

The rearrangement joins TRBV24-1 to TRBJ2-7, with a weak D call TRBD2 (5 bases). This CDR3 has 15 residues. Germline assignment: CDR1 KGHDR and CDR2 SFDVKD. Trimming stripped 2 bases from V and 6 bases from J, with 16 bases between. CDR3 residues: CATSDSGRGASEQYF. The CDR3 DNA reads as TGTGCCACCAGTGATTCAGGACGGGGAGCCAGCGAGCAGTACTTC.

The rearrangement joins TRBV6-6 to TRBJ1-2, with 7 bases that match TRBD1. This CDR3 is built from 15 residues. CDR1 and CDR2 from the germline V gene are MNHNY and SVGAGI (reference sequence). Trimming cost V 0 bases and J 6 bases; bases outside gene matches: 7. CDR3 nucleotides: TGTGCCAGCAGTTACTCCGGAGAGGGGGCGCATGGCTACACCTTC. The encoded protein is CASSYSGEGAHGYTF.

The chain joins TRBV7-3 to TRBJ2-3; 9 bases fit TRBD1. The germline CDR1 and CDR2 sequences are SGHTA and FQGTGA. Trimming removed 2 bases from V and 4 bases from J; junction bases left unmatched: 7. The CDR3 loop spans 16 amino acids. This CDR3 is CASSLQGTGTSDTQYF. CDR3 in DNA: TGTGCCAGCAGCTTACAGGGGACAGGGACTTCAGATACGCAGTATTTT.

The V call is TRBV12-3 or TRBV12-4, the J call TRBJ2-5; 9 bases map to TRBD2. This CDR3 has 13 amino acids. With 7 bases clipped from V and 10 bases from J, the junction kept 10 bases outside the gene matches. CDR3 sequence reads: CASTVSGGFFQYF. The CDR3 DNA follows: TGTGCCAGCACTGTAAGCGGGGGGTTTTTCCAGTACTTC.

The genes are TRBV6-2 or TRBV6-3 and TRBJ2-7; 7 positions match TRBD1. This CDR3 has 15 residues. V lost 6 bases, J lost 4 bases, and 12 bases stayed unmatched. Germline V CDR1 and CDR2: MNHEY, SVGEGT. CDR3 loop: CASSRQGANGYEQYF. CDR3 DNA sequence: TGTGCCAGCAGCCGACAGGGCGCGAACGGGTACGAGCAGTACTTC.

This clone was recorded once. The chain combines TRBV4-3 with TRBJ2-5; D unclear. The V gene lost 0 bases and the J gene lost 5 bases, with 7 bases spanning the gap. From germline, CDR1 is LGHNA and CDR2 YSLEER. The CDR3 length is 13 residues. As DNA, the CDR3 is TGCGCCAGCAGCCAAGAAGTGAGGGAGACCCAGTACTTC. Translation: CASSQEVRETQYF.

The chain links TRBV9 to TRBJ2-1, with 9 bases identical to TRBD2. With V trimmed by 4 bases and J by 2 bases, 4 bases remained unmatched. Germline loops: CDR1 SGDLS, CDR2 YYNGEE. CDR3 length equals 15 residues. CDR3 nucleotides: TGTGCCAGCAGCCCTAGCGGGACTCCCTACAATGAGCAGTTCTTC. Residues: CASSPSGTPYNEQFF. Using reference TRBV9 and TRBJ2-1 for the parts outside the CDR3, the full variable domain is DSGVTQTPKHLITATGQRVTLRCSPRSGDLSVYWYQQSLDQGLQFLIQYYNGEERAKGNILERFSAQQFPDLHSELNLSSLELGDSALYFCASSPSGTPYNEQFFGPGTRLTVL.

This chain uses TRBV19 with TRBJ1-6; D uncertain. Germline V gene data show CDR1 as LNHDA and CDR2 as SQIVND (reference sequence). There are 15 residues in the CDR3. Trimming shortened V by 2 bases and J by 5 bases, and 10 bases separated the two germline ends. CDR3 protein: CASSILPGNNSPLHF. The CDR3 DNA reads TGTGCCAGTAGTATACTTCCGGGGAATAATTCACCCCTCCACTTT.

This chain joins TRBV7-8 and TRBJ1-2; D remains ambiguous. The V gene lost 2 bases and the J gene lost 6 bases, with 10 bases spanning the gap. Per the germline V gene, CDR1 is SGHVS and CDR2 is FQNEAQ. The CDR3 contains 13 residues. Here the CDR3 reads CASSLNGLNGYTF. Written as DNA, the CDR3 is TGTGCCAGCAGCTTAAACGGGTTGAATGGCTACACCTTC.